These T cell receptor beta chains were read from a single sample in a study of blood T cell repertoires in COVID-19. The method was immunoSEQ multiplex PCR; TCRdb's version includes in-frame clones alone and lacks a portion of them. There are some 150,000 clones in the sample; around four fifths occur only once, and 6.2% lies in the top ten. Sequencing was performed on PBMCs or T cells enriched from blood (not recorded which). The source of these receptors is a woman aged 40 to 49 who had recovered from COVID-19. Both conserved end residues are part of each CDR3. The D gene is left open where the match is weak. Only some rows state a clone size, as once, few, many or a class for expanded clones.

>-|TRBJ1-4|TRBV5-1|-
TGCGCCAGCAGCACCGAGAGGGTGGGGGCTCAACTGTTTTTT
CASSTERVGAQLFF
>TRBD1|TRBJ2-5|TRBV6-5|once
TGTGCCAGCAGAGTGGACAGGGGTAGGGAGACCCAGTACTTC
CASRVDRGRETQYF
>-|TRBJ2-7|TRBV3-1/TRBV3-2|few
TGTGCCAGCAGCCAACCGACACGGCGCGTTTTGTACTTC
CASSQPTRRVLYF
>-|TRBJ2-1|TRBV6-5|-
TGTGCCAGCACTCTAAGTAATGAGCAGTTCTTC
CASTLSNEQFF
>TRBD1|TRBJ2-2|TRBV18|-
TGTGCCAGCTCACCTGGACAGGGCATCACCGGGGAGCTGTTTTTT
CASSPGQGITGELFF
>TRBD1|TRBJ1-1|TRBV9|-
TGTGCCAGCAGCGGAAGTACCGGGACAGGGGAGACTGAAGCTTTCTTT
CASSGSTGTGETEAFF
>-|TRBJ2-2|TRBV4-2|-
TGTGCCAGCAGCCAAGAGGGCCACATTGCGGAGCTGTTTTTT
CASSQEGHIAELFF
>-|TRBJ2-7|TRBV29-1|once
TGCAGCGTTTTGGTTGGCTCGGGCTACGAGCAGTACTTC
CSVLVGSGYEQYF
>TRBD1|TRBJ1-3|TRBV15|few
TGTGCCACCAGCAGAGAGGGACAGATTGGAAACACCATATATTTT
CATSREGQIGNTIYF
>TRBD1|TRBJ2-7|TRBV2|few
TGTGCCAGCAGGGGAGCGCGGCAGGGGGCTTCCTACGAGCAGTACTTC
CASRGARQGASYEQYF
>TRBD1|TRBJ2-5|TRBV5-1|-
TGCGCCAGCAGCTCAGGACAGGACCGAGGGACCCAGTACTTC
CASSSGQDRGTQYF